These T cell receptor beta chains were read from a single sample in a study of human T cells and chemical hapten exposure. TCRdb itself ran the RACE reads through MiXCR, one entry per CDR3 protein. The sample has 300,000 to 350,000 distinct CDR3 sequences, roughly 6.9% seen once; the top ten hold 8.4%. The sequencing used whole blood, collected in connection with sensitization to the hapten diphenylcyclopropenone (DPC). These receptors came from a young woman with alopecia areata. Some clones in this sample may be carry-over from other donors' samples. Both conserved end residues are part of each CDR3. D genes are given only for firm matches. Expanded clones get a size class; other rows say once, few or many, or leave the size out.

j_gene,v_gene,d_gene,abundance,CDR3aa,CDR3nt
TRBJ1-4,TRBV5-5,.,once,CASSRLVASTNEKLFF,TGTGCCAGCAGCCGTTTGGTAGCCTCAACTAATGAAAAACTGTTTTTT
TRBJ2-1,TRBV5-5,.,many,CASSLMAGSDEQFF,TGTGCCAGCAGCTTGATGGCAGGTTCGGATGAGCAGTTCTTC
TRBJ1-5,TRBV6-2/TRBV6-3,.,few,CASSPPEYYSNQPQHF,TGTGCCAGCAGTCCCCCGGAGTATTATAGCAATCAGCCCCAGCATTTT
TRBJ2-5,TRBV28,TRBD2,few,CASSLPLSRLAGRKETQYF,TGTGCCAGCAGTTTACCCCTCAGCCGACTAGCGGGGAGAAAAGAGACCCAGTACTTC
TRBJ1-6,TRBV7-2,.,few,CASSLDSRFGSPLHF,TGTGCCAGCAGCTTAGACTCCAGGTTTGGTTCACCCCTCCACTTT
TRBJ2-2,TRBV7-6,TRBD2,many,CASSLSSGMNTGELFF,TGTGCCAGCAGCTTATCAAGCGGGATGAACACCGGGGAGCTGTTTTTT
TRBJ2-7,TRBV4-1,TRBD1,.,CASSRSGTGVYEQYF,TGCGCCAGCAGCCGAAGTGGGACAGGGGTGTACGAGCAGTACTTC
TRBJ1-5,TRBV28,TRBD1,.,CASSSGTGESQPQHF,TGTGCCAGCAGCTCCGGGACAGGGGAGAGCCAGCCCCAGCATTTT
TRBJ1-3,TRBV11-2,.,few,CASRQPGGSGNTIYF,TGTGCCAGCAGACAACCCGGGGGCTCTGGAAACACCATATATTTT
TRBJ1-4,TRBV2,.,few,CASKTGSWLVTNEKLFF,TGTGCCAGCAAAACAGGGAGTTGGCTAGTAACTAATGAAAAACTGTTTTTT
TRBJ1-1,TRBV5-1,.,.,CASSFASAGDTEAFF,TGCGCCAGCAGCTTCGCCAGCGCAGGGGACACTGAAGCTTTCTTT
TRBJ2-5,TRBV12-3/TRBV12-4,TRBD2,few,CASSWVAGVRETQYF,TGTGCCAGCAGTTGGGTAGCGGGGGTAAGAGAGACCCAGTACTTC
TRBJ1-6,TRBV12-3/TRBV12-4,.,.,CASSYAKGGTSPLHF,TGTGCCAGCAGTTACGCCAAGGGCGGCACTTCACCCCTCCACTTT
TRBJ1-1,TRBV12-3/TRBV12-4,.,many,CASSPQGGRPNTEAFF,TGTGCCAGCAGTCCCCAGGGTGGTAGGCCCAACACTGAAGCTTTCTTT
TRBJ1-6,TRBV6-2/TRBV6-3,TRBD1,few,CASSGTGDFSPLHF,TGTGCCAGCAGTGGGACAGGGGATTTTTCACCCCTCCACTTT
TRBJ2-2,TRBV7-2,TRBD2,few,CASSLALAGTELFF,TGTGCCAGCAGCTTAGCACTAGCGGGTACGGAACTGTTTTTT
TRBJ2-7,TRBV24-1,TRBD1,many,CATSDGTGGKTYEQYF,TGTGCCACCAGTGATGGCACAGGGGGCAAGACCTACGAGCAGTACTTC